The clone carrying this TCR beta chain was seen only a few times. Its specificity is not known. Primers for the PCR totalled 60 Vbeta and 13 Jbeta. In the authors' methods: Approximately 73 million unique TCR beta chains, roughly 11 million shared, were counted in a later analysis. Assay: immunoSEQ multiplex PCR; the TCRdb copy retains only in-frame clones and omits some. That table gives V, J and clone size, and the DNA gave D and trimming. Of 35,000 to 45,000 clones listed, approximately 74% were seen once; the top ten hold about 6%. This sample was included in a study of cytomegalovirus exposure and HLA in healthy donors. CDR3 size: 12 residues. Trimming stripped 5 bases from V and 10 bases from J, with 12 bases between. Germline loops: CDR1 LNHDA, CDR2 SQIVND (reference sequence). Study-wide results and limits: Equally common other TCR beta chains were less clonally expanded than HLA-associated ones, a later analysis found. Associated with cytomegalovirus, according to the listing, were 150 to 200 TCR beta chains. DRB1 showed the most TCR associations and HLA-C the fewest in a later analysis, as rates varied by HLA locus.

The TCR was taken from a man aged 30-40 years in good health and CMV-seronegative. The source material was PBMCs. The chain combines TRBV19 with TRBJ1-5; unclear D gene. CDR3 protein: CASSPEYIPQHF. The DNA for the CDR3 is TGTGCCAGTAGTCCCGAATACATCCCCCAGCATTTT.